The 31 T cell receptor beta chains presented below share a single source sample, sequenced in a study of identical twins. TCRdb independently ran MiXCR on the 5' RACE reads; one entry per CDR3 protein. Counted here are roughly 630,000 distinct CDR3 sequences, under 8.5% occurring once; the ten biggest clones make up approximately 1.5%. Separately, the same data were catalogued under a study of yellow fever vaccine responses in identical twins.

Sequencing was carried out using PBMCs. The receptors stem from a woman between 18 and 30 years old in good health.

In its sample, this clonotype was seen a few times. The chain has TRBV12-5 and TRBJ2-2; the D gene could be TRBD1 or TRBD2 (5 bases each). The length of the CDR3 is 17 residues. Trimming stripped 0 bases from V and 5 bases from J, with 16 bases between. Germline V lookup: CDR1 LGHNT, CDR2 FRNRAP. CDR3 nucleotides: TGTGCTAGTGGTTTGGTACCCGGGACCACCAGAACCGGGGAGCTGTTTTTT. Its protein is CASGLVPGTTRTGELFF.

This clonotype showed up just a few times. CDR3 amino acids: CSARAGGYGNTIYF. Written as DNA, the CDR3 is TGCAGTGCTAGAGCAGGAGGATATGGAAACACCATATATTTT. The rearrangement links TRBV20-1 to TRBJ1-3; D remains unclear. The CDR3 spans 14 residues. From germline, CDR1 is DFQATT and CDR2 SNEGSKA (reference sequence). The V end was cut by 1 base, the J end by 3 bases, with 10 bases between.

This clonotype was counted many times. The chain combines TRBV5-6 with TRBJ1-2, with D maybe TRBD1 (5 bases). Germline-derived CDR1 and CDR2 are SGHDT and YYEEEE. The CDR3 extends over 16 amino acids. V dropped 0 bases and J dropped 0 bases, with 12 bases sitting between them. The CDR3 sequence is CASSLDPQAANYGYTF. DNA for the CDR3: TGTGCCAGCAGCTTGGACCCACAGGCAGCTAACTATGGCTACACCTTC.

V usage is TRBV10-3 and J usage is TRBJ2-3; possible D gene TRBD2, 6 bases. The CDR3 contains 16 residues. Germline-derived CDR1 and CDR2 are ENHRY and SYGVKD. Trimming cost V 4 bases and J 0 bases, with 14 bases left between them. This CDR3 is CAISGRTTASTDTQYF. For the CDR3, the DNA is TGTGCCATCAGTGGAAGGACTACCGCTAGCACAGATACGCAGTATTTT.

This clonotype has just a few counts. The chain recombines TRBV29-1 with TRBJ1-1; 8 bases match TRBD1. From germline, CDR1 is SQVTM and CDR2 ANQGSEA. The CDR3 is 16 residues long. V was clipped by 2 bases and J by 3 bases; unmatched bases: 11. For the CDR3, the DNA is TGCAGCGTTGAATCCCACCCGGACAGGGACTACACTGAAGCTTTCTTT. The encoded protein is CSVESHPDRDYTEAFF. Looking up the rest from reference TRBV29-1 and TRBJ1-1 gives the full variable domain: SAVISQKPSRDICQRGTSLTIQCQVDSQVTMMFWYRQQPGQSLTLIATANQGSEATYESGFVIDKFPISRPNLTFSTLTVSNMSPEDSSIYLCSVESHPDRDYTEAFFGQGTRLTVV.

The table lists this clonotype with a few counts. The J gene is TRBJ2-3, the V gene TRBV5-1; D is possibly TRBD1 or TRBD2 (6 bases each). The ends were cut back, 5 bases at V and 5 bases at J, with 21 bases in the middle. The CDR3 has 16 amino acids. Germline-derived CDR1 and CDR2 are SGHRS and YFSETQ. Written as DNA, the CDR3 is TGCGCCAGCAGTTGGGCGAATAGGGGGGCACAAGATACGCAGTATTTT. The encoded protein is CASSWANRGAQDTQYF.

This clonotype was observed many times. The chain is built from TRBV4-1 and TRBJ2-5, with 7 positions matching TRBD1. Germline V CDR1 and CDR2: MGHRA, YSYEKL. The V gene end was trimmed by 2 bases and the J gene end by 2 bases; junction bases not matched to a gene: 8. The CDR3 has 16 amino acids. In DNA form, the CDR3 reads TGCGCCAGCAGCCAATGGGACAGAGGTCGACAAGAGACCCAGTACTTC. This gives the protein CASSQWDRGRQETQYF.

In this sample, this clonotype turned up many times. The chain couples TRBV20-1 to TRBJ2-3; TRBD2 matches at 7 bases. This CDR3 has 16 residues. Germline CDR1 is DFQATT and CDR2 is SNEGSKA (reference sequence). The V and J ends lost 0 bases and 5 bases, in that order; junction bases with no gene match: 11. The CDR3 is CSARDRVTSAGDTQYF. The CDR3 DNA follows: TGCAGTGCTAGAGATCGGGTAACTAGCGCTGGAGATACGCAGTATTTT.

The chain uses TRBV10-3 and TRBJ2-5; TRBD1 matches 7 bases. Germline CDR1 is ENHRY and CDR2 is SYGVKD. Trimming took 5 bases from V and 3 from J; bases not matched to a gene: 3. CDR3 size: 13 residues. CDR3 sequence: CAISKTGEETQYF. Written as DNA, the CDR3 is TGTGCCATCAGTAAAACAGGGGAAGAGACCCAGTACTTC.

This clonotype was seen repeatedly, ten times or more. The chain uses TRBV2 and TRBJ1-5; 9 bases line up with TRBD1. CDR1 is SNHLY, CDR2 FYNNEI, per germline. CDR3 length: 16 amino acids. J lost 4 bases, V lost 4 bases, and 8 bases had no gene match. This CDR3 reads CASSGGSQGANQPQHF. In nucleotides, the CDR3 is TGTGCCAGCAGTGGGGGCTCACAGGGGGCGAATCAGCCCCAGCATTTT.

This clonotype was counted between two and nine times. The gene calls are TRBV5-1 and TRBJ2-2; D is unresolved. V lost 6 bases and J 1 base, leaving 13 bases between the germline ends. This CDR3 has 15 residues. Germline values: CDR1 SGHRS, CDR2 YFSETQ. CDR3 sequence reads: CASKGGAGNTGELFF. The CDR3 DNA is TGCGCCAGCAAAGGTGGAGCAGGGAACACCGGGGAGCTGTTTTTT.

The gene calls are TRBV7-9 and TRBJ2-7, with 9 bases identical to TRBD2. The germline V gene encodes CDR1 SEHNR and CDR2 FQNEAQ (reference sequence). The CDR3 runs to 15 residues. Trimming cost V 2 bases and J 4 bases; bases outside gene matches: 6. In DNA, the CDR3 is TGTGCCAGCAGCTTAATTAGCGGGAGTTCGTACGAGCAGTACTTC. Residues: CASSLISGSSYEQYF.

The chain is built from TRBV11-3 and TRBJ2-4; 11 bases agree with TRBD2. The CDR3 loop spans 17 amino acids. V lost 4 bases, J lost 8 bases, and 13 bases stayed unmatched. Germline-derived CDR1 and CDR2 are SGHNT and YENEEA. Here the CDR3 DNA reads TGTGCCAGCAGCTCTGGGGGACTAGCGGAGGGGAGGGACATTCAGTACTTC. This encodes CASSSGGLAEGRDIQYF.

This clonotype occurred many times. V usage is TRBV28 and J usage is TRBJ2-1; 8 positions agree with TRBD1. The CDR3 has 15 residues. Germline V CDR1 and CDR2: MDHEN, SYDVKM. Trimming took 6 bases from V and 4 from J; bases not matched to a gene: 8. In DNA form, the CDR3 reads TGTGCCAGCAGCCCCCTTCAGGGGGCGTACAATGAGCAGTTCTTC. It codes for CASSPLQGAYNEQFF. Full variable domain (remainder filled in from reference TRBV28 and TRBJ2-1): DVKVTQSSRYLVKRTGEKVFLECVQDMDHENMFWYRQDPGLGLRLIYFSYDVKMKEKGDIPEGYSVSREKKERFSLILESASTNQTSMYLCASSPLQGAYNEQFFGPGTRLTVL.

The chain is built from TRBV27 and TRBJ2-1; D gene uncertain. The CDR3 length is 14 residues. V lost 6 bases to trimming and J lost 4 bases, with 13 bases between them. Germline CDR1 is MNHEY and CDR2 is SMNVEV (reference sequence). CDR3 sequence reads: CASRQTSNYNEQFF. The CDR3 nucleotides read TGTGCCAGCAGACAGACCTCCAATTACAATGAGCAGTTCTTC.

The rearrangement joins TRBV11-2 to TRBJ2-2; 12 bases fit TRBD1. Germline-derived CDR1 and CDR2 are SGHAT and FQNNGV. This CDR3 region has 19 residues. V was pared by 8 bases and J by 7 bases, with 20 bases of the junction left unmatched. CDR3 sequence: CASRARGTGGAVVSGELFF. CDR3 DNA: TGTGCCAGCCGGGCTCGCGGGACAGGGGGCGCCGTGGTGAGCGGGGAGCTGTTTTTT.

This clonotype was observed many times. The junction departs from germline at one end; a sequencing error may be responsible. V is TRBV5-1 and J is TRBJ1-2, with D unresolved. This CDR3 is 12 amino acids long. Germline loops: CDR1 SGHRS, CDR2 YFSETQ. As DNA, the CDR3 is TGTGCCAGCAGCCTAGACCGATATGGCTACACCTTC. Its translation: CASSLDRYGYTF.

This clonotype was counted at least ten times. The gene calls are TRBV6-6 and TRBJ1-5, with D possibly TRBD1 on 6 matching bases. Germline V lookup: CDR1 MNHNY, CDR2 SVGAGI (reference sequence). CDR3 size: 13 residues. Trimming removed 5 bases from V and 7 bases from J, with 12 bases in between. CDR3 nucleotides: TGTGCCAGCAGTCTGAGAGGGGGGCAGCCCCAGCATTTT. Translating it yields CASSLRGGQPQHF.

This clonotype was detected a few times. The V gene is TRBV6-2 or TRBV6-3, the J gene TRBJ2-1, with 7 bases that match TRBD2. The germline V gene has CDR1 MNHEY and CDR2 SVGEGT. This CDR3 is 15 amino acids long. Trimming took 5 bases from V and 4 from J; bases not matched to a gene: 8. This chain's CDR3 is CASSSGGEGYNEQFF. The CDR3 region has the DNA TGTGCCAGCAGTAGCGGTGGGGAGGGGTACAATGAGCAGTTCTTC.

The chain carries TRBV9 and TRBJ1-5; D is unclear. Germline lookup yields CDR1 SGDLS and CDR2 YYNGEE. Trimming left V 0 bases short and J 6 bases short, with 7 bases between. This CDR3 is 13 amino acids long. The CDR3 DNA sequence: TGTGCCAGCAGCGTAGAAATAGGTCAGCCCCAGCATTTT. Its protein is CASSVEIGQPQHF.

This chain uses TRBV12-3 or TRBV12-4 with TRBJ2-7; D is undetermined. The CDR3 sequence is 12 residues long. Trimming removed 6 bases from V and 7 bases from J, with 13 bases in between. The CDR3 spells CASSRTNREQYV. CDR3 sequence (DNA): TGTGCCAGCAGCAGGACGAACCGAGAGCAGTACGTC.

This clonotype came up many times. The rearrangement uses TRBV29-1 and TRBJ2-2; 7 positions match TRBD2. V was pared by 2 bases and J by 7 bases, with 7 bases of the junction left unmatched. CDR3 length: 14 residues. Germline V gene sequence: CDR1 SQVTM, CDR2 ANQGSEA. CDR3 protein: CSVEKAGTGGELFF. The CDR3 DNA follows: TGCAGCGTTGAAAAAGCGGGGACGGGCGGGGAGCTGTTTTTT.

This clonotype was counted only a few times. The V and J genes are TRBV9 and TRBJ2-7; tentatively, D is TRBD2 (7 bases). This CDR3 comprises 14 residues. Trimming pared 0 bases from V and 4 bases from J, leaving 11 bases between. CDR1 and CDR2 from the germline V gene are SGDLS and YYNGEE. The CDR3 sequence: CASSVDRGGYEQYF. In DNA form, the CDR3 reads TGTGCCAGCAGCGTAGATAGGGGGGGTTACGAGCAGTACTTC.

At least ten counts were recorded for this clonotype. The gene calls are TRBV12-3 or TRBV12-4 and TRBJ2-1, with TRBD2 as a possible D gene (6 bases). The CDR3 runs 16 residues. V was cut by 2 bases and J by 2 bases, with 13 bases left in between. The CDR3 nucleotides are TGTGCCAGCAGTTTATGGAGGGCCGGGCCCTACAATGAGCAGTTCTTC. It specifies CASSLWRAGPYNEQFF.

This clonotype showed up many times. CDR3 region: CASSTSGTSNSLRDEQFF. The CDR3 bases are TGCGCCAGCAGCACGTCCGGGACTAGTAACTCCCTGCGTGATGAGCAGTTCTTC. This rearrangement joins TRBV5-1 to TRBJ2-1, with TRBD2 identical over 8 bases. The ends lost 4 bases at V and 8 bases at J; junction bases unmatched: 20. CDR3 length: 18 amino acids. CDR1 and CDR2 from the germline V gene are SGHRS and YFSETQ.

The gene calls are TRBV27 and TRBJ1-5, with a tentative D call TRBD1 (5 bases). The CDR3 spans 16 residues. CDR1 and CDR2 (germline): MNHEY, SMNVEV (reference sequence). Trimming stripped 10 bases from V and 5 bases from J, with 24 bases between. The DNA of the CDR3 is TGTGCCACCCGAGCACTACTAGGGGCATTCGATCAGCCCCAGCATTTT. The encoded protein is CATRALLGAFDQPQHF.

This clonotype was detected many times. CDR3: CSVEGRQHTEAFF. The CDR3 coding sequence is TGCAGCGTTGAAGGGCGGCAGCACACTGAAGCTTTCTTT. The rearrangement uses TRBV29-1 and TRBJ1-1; D is ambiguous. The CDR3 covers 13 residues. Trimming removed 1 base at V and 3 bases at J, with 9 bases between. Germline assignment: CDR1 SQVTM and CDR2 ANQGSEA.

This clonotype showed up many times. V gene TRBV27 combines with J gene TRBJ1-2; D possibly corresponds to TRBD1 (5 bases). This CDR3 has 15 residues. Germline lookup yields CDR1 MNHEY and CDR2 SMNVEV (reference sequence). The V gene lost 8 bases and the J gene lost 8 bases, with 24 bases spanning the gap. The CDR3 nucleotides read TGTGCCAGCTCGAATCACAGGACTAGAAGCGGGGGCTACACCTTC. This sequence encodes CASSNHRTRSGGYTF.

This chain connects TRBV2 to TRBJ2-3, with 8 bases matching TRBD1. The CDR3 has 10 amino acids. Germline CDR1 and CDR2: SNHLY and FYNNEI. The CDR3 loop reads CGGQVDTQYF. CDR3 in DNA: TGTGGGGGACAGGTGGATACGCAGTATTTT.

The table lists this clonotype with many counts. The V call is TRBV28, the J call TRBJ1-2; a possible D gene is TRBD1 (5 bases). The CDR3 has 18 amino acids. Trimming took 4 bases from V and 2 from J, leaving 23 bases between them. The germline V gene has CDR1 MDHEN and CDR2 SYDVKM. CDR3 in amino acids: CASSSEKFKDSFNYGYTF. CDR3 sequence (DNA): TGTGCCAGCAGTTCAGAGAAATTTAAAGACAGCTTCAACTATGGCTACACCTTC.

As to this clonotype: A clone one base away is much larger, so this may be a read error. The chain employs TRBV25-1 and TRBJ2-1; 7 bases line up with TRBD2. This CDR3 is built from 16 residues. The germline V gene has CDR1 MGHDK and CDR2 SYGVNS. This CDR3 is CASSPTGDYYYNELFF. The CDR3 DNA reads as TGTGCCAGCAGTCCAACGGGGGACTACTACTACAATGAGCTGTTCTTC.